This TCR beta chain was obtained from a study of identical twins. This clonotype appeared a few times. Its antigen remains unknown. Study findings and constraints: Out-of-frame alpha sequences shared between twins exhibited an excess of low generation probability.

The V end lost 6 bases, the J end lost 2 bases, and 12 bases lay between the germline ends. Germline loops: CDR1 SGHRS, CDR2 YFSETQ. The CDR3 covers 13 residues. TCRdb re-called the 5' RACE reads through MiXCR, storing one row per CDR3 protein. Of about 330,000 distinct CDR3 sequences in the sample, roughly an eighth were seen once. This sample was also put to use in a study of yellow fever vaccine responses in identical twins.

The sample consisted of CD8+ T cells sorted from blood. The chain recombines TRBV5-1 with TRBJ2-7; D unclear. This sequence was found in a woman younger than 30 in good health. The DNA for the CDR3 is TGCGCCAGCACCGGGCCTACCACCTACGAGCAGTACTTC. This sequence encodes CASTGPTTYEQYF.